The 32 T cell receptor beta chains in this list originate from one sample, sequenced in a study of T cell responses to AZD1222 COVID-19 vaccine (dated by TCRdb to about 2021). This specimen's time point label, interpreted: baseline before first vaccination. Receptor amplification or capture employed the immunoSEQ multiplex PCR assay. The source is immuneACCESS, and TCRdb retained only in-frame sequences with V and J called. Part of the clones is not carried over; for the studies checked, unresolved V genes explain less than half of this, and the remainder is unexplained. In all, the sample holds around 67,000 clones, and 80% to 90% of those were seen once. Approximately 21% of the sample rests with the top ten. Sequenced here: peripheral blood, sampled on day 0 of AZD1222 vaccination. The receptor source for this set is an adult in good health.

The rearrangement joins TRBV18 to TRBJ1-1, with 11 bases fitting TRBD1. The trim removed 3 bases at V and 7 bases at J, leaving 4 bases unmatched. The CDR3 spans 14 residues. The germline V gene encodes CDR1 KGHSH and CDR2 LQKENI. Here the CDR3 DNA reads TGTGCCAGCTCACCGGGACAGGGGGTCGTTGAAGCTTTCTTT. It encodes CASSPGQGVVEAFF.

The chain has TRBV9 and TRBJ2-5; TRBD2 aligns across 11 bases. The CDR3 runs 15 residues. The V gene's germline CDR1 is SGDLS and CDR2 YYNGEE. The V and J ends lost 4 bases and 5 bases, in that order; junction bases with no gene match: 7. This CDR3 reads CASSIAASGGETQYF. The CDR3 DNA is TGTGCCAGCAGCATCGCGGCTAGCGGGGGGGAGACCCAGTACTTC.

This rearrangement joins TRBV30 to TRBJ1-5, with TRBD1 matching 7 bases. Germline CDR1 reads GTSNPN; CDR2 reads SVGIG (reference sequence). The CDR3 runs to 16 residues. V was clipped by 0 bases and J by 4 bases; unmatched bases: 9. CDR3 sequence: CAWSVPTPTGNQPQHF. The CDR3 coding sequence is TGTGCCTGGAGTGTACCAACCCCGACAGGGAATCAGCCCCAGCATTTT.

The genes are TRBV12-3 or TRBV12-4 and TRBJ2-2; TRBD2 might be the D (5 bases). This CDR3 contains 12 residues. The V gene lost 9 bases and the J gene lost 4 bases, with 9 bases spanning the gap. CDR3 region: CASSRGTGELFF. The CDR3 region has the DNA TGTGCCAGTTCCCGGGGCACCGGGGAGCTGTTTTTT.

The rearrangement links TRBV6-5 to TRBJ1-5; 7 nucleotides agree with TRBD1. J gave up 6 bases and V 10 bases, and 12 bases lay outside the gene matches. Germline-derived CDR1 and CDR2 are MNHEY and SVGAGI. This CDR3 spans 14 amino acids. CDR3 amino acids: CATGGQGSGQPQHF. As DNA, the CDR3 is TGTGCCACAGGGGGGCAGGGGTCGGGTCAGCCCCAGCATTTT.

The chain carries TRBV28 and TRBJ2-2; 11 bases align to TRBD2. This CDR3 spans 17 amino acids. Germline assignment: CDR1 MDHEN and CDR2 SYDVKM. The J segment lost 3 bases and the V segment lost 6 bases, leaving 9 bases of the junction unmatched. CDR3 region: CASSLPGLAADTGELFF. The CDR3 coding sequence is TGTGCCAGCAGCCTCCCGGGACTAGCGGCAGACACCGGGGAGCTGTTTTTT.

J is TRBJ1-2 and V is TRBV19; D unclear. V was trimmed by 1 base and J by 3 bases, leaving 6 bases between them. The germline V gene has CDR1 LNHDA and CDR2 SQIVND (reference sequence). CDR3 length: 13 residues. Here the CDR3 DNA reads TGTGCCAGTAGTATAGGTGGCTACTATGGCTACACCTTC. This encodes CASSIGGYYGYTF.

CDR3 sequence reads: CASSSQPHQPQHF. CDR3 in DNA: TGTGCCAGCAGTAGCCAGCCGCATCAGCCCCAGCATTTT. The chain uses TRBV27 and TRBJ1-5; D uncertain. The CDR3 has 13 amino acids. V was pared by 5 bases and J by 5 bases, with 10 bases between. CDR1 is MNHEY and CDR2 is SMNVEV in the germline V gene (reference sequence).

The rearrangement links TRBV24-1 to TRBJ2-5; 7 bases map to TRBD1. Germline V gene sequence: CDR1 KGHDR, CDR2 SFDVKD. The CDR3 sequence is 15 residues long. V lost 2 bases, J lost 1 base, and 3 bases stayed unmatched. The CDR3 is CATSDSGQFQETQYF. The CDR3 coding sequence is TGTGCCACCAGTGATTCGGGACAGTTCCAAGAGACCCAGTACTTC.

This clone was seen once. This chain connects TRBV7-2 to TRBJ1-2, with D possibly being TRBD1 (5 bases). With 4 bases removed from V and 4 bases from J, the gap between germline ends came to 10 bases. This CDR3 comprises 13 residues. CDR1 SGHTA and CDR2 FQGNSA come from the germline V gene. CDR3 nucleotide sequence: TGTGCCAGCAGCTCAACAGGCTTCTATGGCTACACCTTC. Its translation: CASSSTGFYGYTF.

This chain joins TRBV3-1 (or the pseudogene TRBV3-2) and TRBJ2-7; TRBD1 aligns across 9 bases. The trim removed 2 bases at V and 6 bases at J, leaving 23 bases unmatched. This CDR3 contains 20 residues. The germline CDR1 and CDR2 sequences are LGHDT and YNNKEL (reference sequence). CDR3 DNA sequence: TGTGCCAGCAGCCAATCAGGAGACGGGACAGGGCGGCCCGTGTGCGGCGAGCAGTACTTC. Its translation is CASSQSGDGTGRPVCGEQYF.

The chain joins TRBV7-9 to TRBJ1-1; D not certain. Germline CDR1 SEHNR, CDR2 FQNEAQ (reference sequence). The CDR3 is 14 residues long. Trimming pared 1 base from V and 4 bases from J, leaving 10 bases between. CDR3 residues: CASSLGPGPTEAFF. The CDR3 nucleotides are TGTGCCAGCAGCTTAGGCCCGGGCCCCACTGAAGCTTTCTTT.

The rearrangement joins TRBV11-3 to TRBJ2-7; 7 bases line up with TRBD2. In germline, CDR1 is SGHNT, CDR2 YENEEA. The J segment lost 4 bases and the V segment lost 3 bases, leaving 3 bases of the junction unmatched. This CDR3 is built from 13 residues. CDR3 amino acids: CASSFASGYEQYF. In DNA, the CDR3 is TGTGCCAGCAGCTTCGCTAGCGGTTACGAGCAGTACTTC.

This clone occurred a few times. The chain links TRBV7-9 to TRBJ1-1; D is ambiguous. The CDR3 contains 15 residues. The germline gives CDR1 SEHNR, CDR2 FQNEAQ (reference sequence). The germline V and J ends were trimmed by 1 base and 1 base, with 10 bases remaining between them. CDR3 protein: CASSLVAQPNTEAFF. CDR3 coding DNA: TGTGCCAGCAGCTTAGTCGCGCAGCCGAACACTGAAGCTTTCTTT.

This sequence joins TRBV3-1 (or the pseudogene TRBV3-2) and TRBJ1-5; D might be TRBD1 (6 bases). Per the germline V gene, CDR1 is LGHDT and CDR2 is YNNKEL (reference sequence). CDR3 length equals 16 residues. Trimming left V 3 bases short and J 5 bases short, with 17 bases between. The chain's CDR3 is CASSQCPPRGDQPQHF. The CDR3 DNA reads TGTGCCAGCAGCCAGTGTCCCCCCAGGGGAGATCAGCCCCAGCATTTT.

By sample share, this clone is medium-sized. V and J are TRBV7-9 and TRBJ2-7; unclear D gene. Germline V gene data show CDR1 as SEHNR and CDR2 as FQNEAQ (reference sequence). V was trimmed by 1 base and J by 3 bases, leaving 13 bases between them. The length of the CDR3 is 15 residues. The CDR3 here is CASSLDDGSFYEQYF. CDR3 DNA: TGTGCCAGCAGCTTAGATGACGGCAGCTTCTACGAGCAGTACTTC.

The chain uses TRBV9 and TRBJ1-4; no clear D. The CDR3 consists of 14 residues. CDR1 and CDR2 (germline): SGDLS, YYNGEE. The germline V and J ends were trimmed by 0 bases and 8 bases, with 11 bases remaining between them. CDR3 bases: TGTGCCAGCAGCGTAGATGGGGTTGGCGAAAAACTGTTTTTT. Protein product: CASSVDGVGEKLFF.

In this sample, this clone turned up once. The rearrangement joins TRBV6-5 to TRBJ1-2; 7 nucleotides align to TRBD1. Germline CDR1 reads MNHEY; CDR2 reads SVGAGI. Unmatched junction bases numbered 13, after V lost 7 bases and J lost 5 bases. The CDR3 consists of 15 residues. The CDR3 sequence is CASMGQHGGLYGYTF. The DNA of the CDR3 is TGTGCCAGCATGGGACAGCACGGGGGGCTTTATGGCTACACCTTC.

The CDR3 loop is CASSLGLAGGHEQFF. In DNA form, the CDR3 reads TGTGCCAGCAGCTTAGGGCTAGCGGGGGGGCATGAGCAGTTCTTC. The chain carries TRBV7-9 and TRBJ2-1, with 12 bases fitting TRBD2. The CDR3 length is 15 residues. Germline CDR1 and CDR2: SEHNR and FQNEAQ (reference sequence). V shed 1 base and J 8 bases; nucleotides not matched to a gene: 3.

The table lists this clone with a few counts. V usage is TRBV5-6 and J usage is TRBJ1-2, with D hard to call. Germline loops: CDR1 SGHDT, CDR2 YYEEEE. Trimming stripped 3 bases from V and 7 bases from J, with 10 bases between. CDR3 size: 12 residues. The CDR3 bases are TGTGCCAGCAGCTCGTTGACATTTGGCTACACCTTC. Translating gives CASSSLTFGYTF. Full variable domain (missing parts from reference TRBV5-6 and TRBJ1-2): DAGVTQSPTHLIKTRGQQVTLRCSPKSGHDTVSWYQQALGQGPQFIFQYYEEEERQRGNFPDRFSGHQFPNYSSELNVNALLLGDSALYLCASSSLTFGYTFGSGTRLTVV.

The rearrangement joins TRBV2 to TRBJ1-5, with TRBD1 matching over 7 bases. Germline CDR1 reads SNHLY; CDR2 reads FYNNEI. The V and J ends lost 4 bases and 7 bases, in that order; junction bases with no gene match: 7. This CDR3 region has 14 residues. The CDR3 DNA is TGTGCCAGCAGTGGGGACAGTCCCCTCCAGCCCCAGCATTTT. Amino acids: CASSGDSPLQPQHF.

The V gene is TRBV28, the J gene TRBJ1-1, with D unresolved. Germline CDR1 reads MDHEN; CDR2 reads SYDVKM. Deletions cut 6 bases from V and 5 bases from J, with 13 bases between. This CDR3 region has 13 residues. CDR3 residues: CASRFDFRTEAFF. CDR3 sequence (DNA): TGTGCCAGCAGATTTGATTTCAGGACTGAAGCTTTCTTT.

DNA of the CDR3: TGTGCCAGTAGTCCATCCGGGGTAGGAGGAAACACCATATATTTT. Its protein product is CASSPSGVGGNTIYF. The rearrangement uses TRBV19 and TRBJ1-3; D is unresolved. Germline CDR1 and CDR2: LNHDA and SQIVND (reference sequence). Deletions cut 5 bases from V and 4 bases from J, with 15 bases between. The CDR3 runs 15 residues.

The CDR3 nucleotides read TGTGCCTGGAGTGGGCTACTGTGGGATGAGCAGTTCTTC. This translates into CAWSGLLWDEQFF. This sequence joins TRBV30 and TRBJ2-1; D gene unclear. The CDR3 sequence is 13 residues long. CDR1 is GTSNPN and CDR2 is SVGIG in the germline V gene (reference sequence). V shed 1 base and J shed 8 bases, with 12 bases lying between them. Together with reference TRBV30 and TRBJ2-1, the CDR3 gives the full variable domain: SQTIHQWPATLVQPVGSPLSLECTVEGTSNPNLYWYRQAAGRGLQLLFYSVGIGQISSEVPQNLSASRPQDRQFILSSKKLLLSDSGFYLCAWSGLLWDEQFFGPGTRLTVL.

This chain connects TRBV29-1 to TRBJ1-1; no clear D. V lost 3 bases to trimming and J lost 4 bases, with 6 bases between them. This CDR3 is built from 11 residues. Germline V gives CDR1 SQVTM, CDR2 ANQGSEA. CDR3 residues: CSVDRGTEAFF. Written as DNA, the CDR3 is TGCAGCGTTGACCGGGGCACTGAAGCTTTCTTT.

The J gene is TRBJ1-6, the V gene TRBV18; D gene ambiguous. With 8 bases removed from V and 9 bases from J, the gap between germline ends came to 14 bases. Looked up from germline, CDR1 is KGHSH and CDR2 is LQKENI. The CDR3 has 13 amino acids. The CDR3 is CASGPARTSPLHF. CDR3 sequence (DNA): TGTGCCAGCGGACCGGCAAGGACTTCACCCCTCCACTTT.

The CDR3 sequence is CASSLSPLPYFNEQFF. The DNA of the CDR3 is TGTGCCAGCAGCTTATCACCTCTACCCTACTTTAATGAGCAGTTCTTC. The V call is TRBV7-8, the J call TRBJ2-1; D uncertain. V lost 2 bases and J 7 bases, leaving 18 bases between the germline ends. Looked up from germline, CDR1 is SGHVS and CDR2 is FQNEAQ. The CDR3 consists of 16 residues.

The chain couples TRBV11-2 to TRBJ1-2; 12 nucleotides match TRBD1. V trimming: 4 bases; J trimming: 0 bases; junction bases outside the gene matches: 9. The CDR3 runs 18 residues. Per germline, CDR1 SGHAT and CDR2 FQNNGV. CDR3 DNA sequence: TGTGCCAGCAGCTCGAGGGGACAGGGGGCAGGAGCTAACTATGGCTACACCTTC. Protein product: CASSSRGQGAGANYGYTF.

The rearrangement joins TRBV5-6 to TRBJ1-2; D gene uncertain. Trimming took off 4 bases at V and 6 bases at J, with 13 bases between the two ends. Per the germline V gene, CDR1 is SGHDT and CDR2 is YYEEEE. CDR3 length: 13 amino acids. For the CDR3, the DNA is TGTGCCAGCAGCACGGGATCTTCTAATGGCTACACCTTC. Translating it yields CASSTGSSNGYTF.

This sequence joins TRBV28 and TRBJ1-2; 7 nucleotides match TRBD1. Germline lookup yields CDR1 MDHEN and CDR2 SYDVKM. CDR3 length: 17 residues. V lost 7 bases and J lost 0; bases outside the gene matches: 14. The CDR3 spells CASTGRDSARANYGYTF. DNA of the CDR3: TGTGCCAGCACGGGCCGGGACAGTGCCCGGGCTAACTATGGCTACACCTTC.

In nucleotides, the CDR3 is TGTGCCAGCTCCCTACGGCCGGTATATCAGCCCCAGCATTTT. It is translated as CASSLRPVYQPQHF. The rearrangement links TRBV27 to TRBJ1-5; D uncertain. CDR3 length equals 14 residues. Germline-derived CDR1 and CDR2 are MNHEY and SMNVEV (reference sequence). Trimming took 8 bases from V and 5 from J, leaving 16 bases between them.

This chain uses TRBV19 with TRBJ2-2; 14 bases agree with TRBD2. The V segment lost 4 bases and the J segment 2 bases; nucleotides outside the gene matches: 6. CDR3 size: 18 residues. Germline CDR1 reads LNHDA; CDR2 reads SQIVND (reference sequence). For the CDR3, the DNA is TGTGCCAGTAGTACCTTGACTAGCGGGGGGGAAAACACCGGGGAGCTGTTTTTT. Its translation is CASSTLTSGGENTGELFF. The whole variable domain, remainder taken from reference TRBV19 and TRBJ2-2, is DGGITQSPKYLFRKEGQNVTLSCEQNLNHDAMYWYRQDPGQGLRLIYYSQIVNDFQKGDIAEGYSVSREKKESFPLTVTSAQKNPTAFYLCASSTLTSGGENTGELFFGEGSRLTVL.